The present TCR beta chain was sequenced within a study of OX40 agonist ivuxolimab in advanced cancers. Study observations and caveats: At doses 0.1 to 3.0 mg/kg, CD4+ and CD8+ clones expanded.

A remark on this clone: Its specificity is unknown.

Germline V gene data show CDR1 as SNHLY and CDR2 as FYNNEI. There are 14 residues in the CDR3. Trimming removed 1 base from V and 6 bases from J, with 10 bases in between. Assay used: immunoSEQ multiplex PCR; TCRdb lists only in-frame clones, some missing. The sample has about 100,000 clones, over 85% seen once. The chain carries TRBV2 and TRBJ1-5; D is possibly TRBD1 (5 bases). The receptor was derived from an adult with an advanced solid tumor such as melanoma, head and neck, liver or kidney cancer. The material sequenced was CD4+ or CD8+ T cells sorted from blood, taken in a trial of the OX40 agonist ivuxolimab. CDR3 protein: CASSEVGTLQPQHF. DNA of the CDR3: TGTGCCAGCAGTGAAGTGGGGACGCTTCAGCCCCAGCATTTT.